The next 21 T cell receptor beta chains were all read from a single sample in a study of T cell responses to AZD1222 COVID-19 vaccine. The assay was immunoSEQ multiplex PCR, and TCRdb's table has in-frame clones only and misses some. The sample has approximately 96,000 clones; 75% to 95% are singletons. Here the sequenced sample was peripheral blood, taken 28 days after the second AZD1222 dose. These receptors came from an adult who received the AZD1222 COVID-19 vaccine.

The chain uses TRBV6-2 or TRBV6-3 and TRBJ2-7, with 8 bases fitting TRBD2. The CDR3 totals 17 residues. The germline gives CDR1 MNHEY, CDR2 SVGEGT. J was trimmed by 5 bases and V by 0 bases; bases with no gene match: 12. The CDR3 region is CASSYSWVAGKSHEQYF. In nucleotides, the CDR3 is TGTGCCAGCAGTTACTCTTGGGTAGCGGGGAAGTCCCACGAGCAGTACTTC.

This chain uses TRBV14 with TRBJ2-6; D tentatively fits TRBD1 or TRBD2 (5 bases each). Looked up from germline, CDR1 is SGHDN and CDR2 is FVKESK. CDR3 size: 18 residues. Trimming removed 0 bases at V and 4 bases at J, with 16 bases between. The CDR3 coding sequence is TGTGCCAGCAGCCAAGATAAAGGGACGTACTCCGGGGCCAACGTCCTGACTTTC. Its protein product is CASSQDKGTYSGANVLTF.

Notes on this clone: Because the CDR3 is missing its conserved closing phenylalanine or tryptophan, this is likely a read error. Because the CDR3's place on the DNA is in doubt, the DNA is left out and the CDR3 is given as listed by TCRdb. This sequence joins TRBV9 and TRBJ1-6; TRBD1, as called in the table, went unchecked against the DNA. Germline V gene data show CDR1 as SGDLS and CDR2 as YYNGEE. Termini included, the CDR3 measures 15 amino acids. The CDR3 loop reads CASSAYELCSGIKVG.

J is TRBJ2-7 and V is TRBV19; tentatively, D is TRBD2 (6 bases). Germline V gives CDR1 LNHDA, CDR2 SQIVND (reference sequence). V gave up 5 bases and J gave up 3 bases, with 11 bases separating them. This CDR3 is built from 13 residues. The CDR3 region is CASSGGAHYEQYF. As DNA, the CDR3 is TGTGCCAGTAGTGGCGGGGCCCACTACGAGCAGTACTTC.

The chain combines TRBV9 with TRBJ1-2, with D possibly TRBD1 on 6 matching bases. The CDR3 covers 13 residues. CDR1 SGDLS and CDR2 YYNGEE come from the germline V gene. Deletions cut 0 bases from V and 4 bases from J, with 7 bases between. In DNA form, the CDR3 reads TGTGCCAGCAGCGTAGAGGACAGCTATGGCTACACCTTC. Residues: CASSVEDSYGYTF. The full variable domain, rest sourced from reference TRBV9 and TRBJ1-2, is DSGVTQTPKHLITATGQRVTLRCSPRSGDLSVYWYQQSLDQGLQFLIQYYNGEERAKGNILERFSAQQFPDLHSELNLSSLELGDSALYFCASSVEDSYGYTFGSGTRLTVV.

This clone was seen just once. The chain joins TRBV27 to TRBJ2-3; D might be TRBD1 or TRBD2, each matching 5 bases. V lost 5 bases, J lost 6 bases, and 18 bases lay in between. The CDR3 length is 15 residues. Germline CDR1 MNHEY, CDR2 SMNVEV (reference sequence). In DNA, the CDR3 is TGTGCCAGCAGTCTTTCCGGGACGGACTGGGATACGCAGTATTTT. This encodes CASSLSGTDWDTQYF.

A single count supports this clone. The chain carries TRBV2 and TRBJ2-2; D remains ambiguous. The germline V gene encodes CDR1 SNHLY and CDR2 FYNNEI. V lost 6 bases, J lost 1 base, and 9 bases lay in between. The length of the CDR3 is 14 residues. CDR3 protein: CASRRQKNTGELFF. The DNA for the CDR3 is TGTGCCAGCAGGCGGCAGAAGAACACCGGGGAGCTGTTTTTT.

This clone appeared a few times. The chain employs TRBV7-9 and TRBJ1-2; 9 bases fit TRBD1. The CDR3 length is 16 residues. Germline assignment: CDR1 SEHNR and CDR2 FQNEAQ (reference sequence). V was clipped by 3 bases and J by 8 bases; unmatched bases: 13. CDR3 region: CASSLRGQGLSRGYTF. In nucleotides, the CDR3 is TGTGCCAGCAGCTTGAGGGGACAGGGTTTAAGCCGAGGCTACACCTTC.

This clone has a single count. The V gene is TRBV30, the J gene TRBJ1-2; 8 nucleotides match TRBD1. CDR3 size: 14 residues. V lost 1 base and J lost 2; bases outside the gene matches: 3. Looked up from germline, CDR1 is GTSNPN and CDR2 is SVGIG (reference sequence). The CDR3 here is CAWSGQGNNYGYTF. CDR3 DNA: TGTGCCTGGAGTGGACAGGGGAACAACTATGGCTACACCTTC.

The CDR3 loop is CASSQGGLDIGEKLFF. In DNA, the CDR3 is TGTGCCAGCAGCCAAGGAGGATTAGATATCGGGGAAAAACTGTTTTTT. The genes are TRBV3-1 (or the pseudogene TRBV3-2) and TRBJ1-4, with D hard to call. V was shortened by 1 base and J by 8 bases, with 17 bases between the two germline ends. Germline CDR1 is LGHDT and CDR2 is YNNKEL (reference sequence). The CDR3 consists of 16 residues.

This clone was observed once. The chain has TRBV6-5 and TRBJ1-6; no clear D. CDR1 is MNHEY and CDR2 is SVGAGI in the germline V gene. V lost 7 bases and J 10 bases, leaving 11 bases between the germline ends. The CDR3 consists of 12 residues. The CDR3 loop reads CASMVISSPLHF. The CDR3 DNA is TGTGCCAGCATGGTTATCAGCTCACCCCTCCACTTT.

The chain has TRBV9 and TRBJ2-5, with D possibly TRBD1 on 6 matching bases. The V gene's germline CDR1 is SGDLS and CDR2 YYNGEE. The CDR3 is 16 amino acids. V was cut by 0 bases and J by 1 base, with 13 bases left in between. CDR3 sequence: CASSVDFRGGQETQYF. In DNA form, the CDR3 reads TGTGCCAGCAGCGTAGATTTCAGGGGCGGCCAAGAGACCCAGTACTTC. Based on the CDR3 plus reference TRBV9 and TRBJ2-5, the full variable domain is DSGVTQTPKHLITATGQRVTLRCSPRSGDLSVYWYQQSLDQGLQFLIQYYNGEERAKGNILERFSAQQFPDLHSELNLSSLELGDSALYFCASSVDFRGGQETQYFGPGTRLLVL.

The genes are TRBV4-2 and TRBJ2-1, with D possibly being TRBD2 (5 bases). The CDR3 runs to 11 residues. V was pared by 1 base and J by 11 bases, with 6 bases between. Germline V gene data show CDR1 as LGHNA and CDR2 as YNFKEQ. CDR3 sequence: CASSQGEQQFF. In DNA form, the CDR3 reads TGTGCCAGCAGCCAAGGGGAGCAGCAGTTCTTC.

The CDR3 DNA is TGTGCCAGCAGCTTGGGACAGTCCTACGAGCAGTACTTC. It specifies CASSLGQSYEQYF. The chain has TRBV11-2 and TRBJ2-7; TRBD1 agrees at 7 bases. The V segment lost 3 bases and the J segment 1 base; nucleotides outside the gene matches: 0. The CDR3 is 13 residues long. The germline V gene has CDR1 SGHAT and CDR2 FQNNGV. Full variable domain (rest looked up from reference TRBV11-2 and TRBJ2-7): EAGVAQSPRYKIIEKRQSVAFWCNPISGHATLYWYQQILGQGPKLLIQFQNNGVVDDSQLPKDRFSAERLKGVDSTLKIQPAKLEDSAVYLCASSLGQSYEQYFGPGTRLTVT.

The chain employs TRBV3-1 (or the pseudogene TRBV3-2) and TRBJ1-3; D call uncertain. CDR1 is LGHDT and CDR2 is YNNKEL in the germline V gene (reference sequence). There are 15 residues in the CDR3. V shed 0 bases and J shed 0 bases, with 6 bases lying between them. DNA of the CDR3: TGTGCCAGCAGCCAAGACGGCAACTCTGGAAACACCATATATTTT. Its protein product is CASSQDGNSGNTIYF.

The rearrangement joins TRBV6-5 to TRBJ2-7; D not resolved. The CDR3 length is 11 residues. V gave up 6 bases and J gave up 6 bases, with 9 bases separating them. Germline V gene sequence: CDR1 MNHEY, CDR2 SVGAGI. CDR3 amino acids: CASRVAGEQYF. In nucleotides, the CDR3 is TGTGCCAGCAGGGTCGCCGGCGAGCAGTACTTC.

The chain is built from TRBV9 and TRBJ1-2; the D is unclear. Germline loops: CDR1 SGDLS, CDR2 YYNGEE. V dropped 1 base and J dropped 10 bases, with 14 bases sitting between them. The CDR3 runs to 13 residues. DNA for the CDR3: TGTGCCAGCAGCGTACCCCCCGCAGGCGACTACACCTTC. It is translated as CASSVPPAGDYTF. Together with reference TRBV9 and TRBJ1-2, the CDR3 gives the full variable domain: DSGVTQTPKHLITATGQRVTLRCSPRSGDLSVYWYQQSLDQGLQFLIQYYNGEERAKGNILERFSAQQFPDLHSELNLSSLELGDSALYFCASSVPPAGDYTFGSGTRLTVV.

The chain's CDR3 is CASSRRDENEKLFF. The CDR3 nucleotides read TGTGCCAGCAGTCGTCGGGATGAAAATGAAAAACTGTTTTTT. V gene TRBV28 combines with J gene TRBJ1-4; D gene uncertain. This CDR3 has 14 residues. CDR1 and CDR2 from the germline V gene are MDHEN and SYDVKM. The ends were cut back, 5 bases at V and 5 bases at J, with 12 bases in the middle.

This chain's CDR3 is CASTPVGGNSNQPQHF. DNA of the CDR3: TGCGCCAGCACCCCTGTGGGAGGGAATAGCAATCAGCCCCAGCATTTT. This rearrangement joins TRBV23-1 to TRBJ1-5; no firm D call. TRBV23-1 is an open reading frame whose function is uncertain. Trimming pared 7 bases from V and 0 bases from J, leaving 16 bases between. The CDR3 length is 16 residues.

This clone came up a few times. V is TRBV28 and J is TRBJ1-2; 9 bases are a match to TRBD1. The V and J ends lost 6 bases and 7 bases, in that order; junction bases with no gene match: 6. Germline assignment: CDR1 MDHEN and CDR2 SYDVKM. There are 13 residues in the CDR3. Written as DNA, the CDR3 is TGTGCCAGCAGGGTGGGACAGGGCGTTGGCTACACCTTC. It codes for CASRVGQGVGYTF.

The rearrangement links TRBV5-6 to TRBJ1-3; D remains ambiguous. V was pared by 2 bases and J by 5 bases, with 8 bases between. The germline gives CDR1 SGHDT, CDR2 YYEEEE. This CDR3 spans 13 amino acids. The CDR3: CASSFGGRNTIYF. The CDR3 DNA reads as TGTGCCAGCAGCTTCGGTGGAAGAAACACCATATATTTT.